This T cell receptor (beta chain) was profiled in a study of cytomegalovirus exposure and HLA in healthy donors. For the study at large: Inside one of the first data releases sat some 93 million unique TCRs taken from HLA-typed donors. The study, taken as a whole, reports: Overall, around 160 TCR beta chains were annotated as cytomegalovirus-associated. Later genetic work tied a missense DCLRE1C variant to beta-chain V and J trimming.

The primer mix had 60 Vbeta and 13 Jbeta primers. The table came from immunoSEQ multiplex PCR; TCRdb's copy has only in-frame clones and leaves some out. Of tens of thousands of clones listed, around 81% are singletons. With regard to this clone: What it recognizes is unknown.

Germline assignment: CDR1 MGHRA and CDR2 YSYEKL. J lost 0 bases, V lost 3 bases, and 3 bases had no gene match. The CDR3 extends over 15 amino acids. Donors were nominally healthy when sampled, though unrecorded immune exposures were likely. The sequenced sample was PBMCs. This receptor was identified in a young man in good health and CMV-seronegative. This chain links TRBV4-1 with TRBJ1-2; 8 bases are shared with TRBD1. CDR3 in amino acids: CASSQDRDSNYGYTF. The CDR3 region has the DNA TGCGCCAGCAGCCAGGACAGGGACTCTAACTATGGCTACACCTTC.